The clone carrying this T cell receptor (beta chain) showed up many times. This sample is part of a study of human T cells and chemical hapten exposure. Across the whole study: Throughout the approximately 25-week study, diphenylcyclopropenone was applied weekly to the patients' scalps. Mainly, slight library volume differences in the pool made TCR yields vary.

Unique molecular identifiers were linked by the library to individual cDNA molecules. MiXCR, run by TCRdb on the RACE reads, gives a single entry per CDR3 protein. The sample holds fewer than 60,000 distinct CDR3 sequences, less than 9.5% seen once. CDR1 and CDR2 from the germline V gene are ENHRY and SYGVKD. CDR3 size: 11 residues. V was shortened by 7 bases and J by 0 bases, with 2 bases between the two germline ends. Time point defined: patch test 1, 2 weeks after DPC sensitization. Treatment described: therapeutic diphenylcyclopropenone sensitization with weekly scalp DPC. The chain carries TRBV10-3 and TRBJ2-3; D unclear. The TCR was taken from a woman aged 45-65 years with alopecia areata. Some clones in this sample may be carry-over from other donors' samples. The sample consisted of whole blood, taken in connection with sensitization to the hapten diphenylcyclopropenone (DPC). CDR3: CAIMSTDTQYF. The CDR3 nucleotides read TGTGCCATCATGAGCACAGATACGCAGTATTTT.